This TCR beta chain was sequenced in a study of blood T cell repertoires in COVID-19. Study details: Acute and convalescent COVID-19 samples came from the United States, Italy and Spain. PBMCs, B-cell-depleted T cells, or T cells were the source of the cDNA or gDNA that made up the material.

Germline V gives CDR1 ENHRY, CDR2 SYGVKD. V shed 7 bases, J shed 4 bases, and the junction held 9 bases outside the gene matches. The CDR3 runs to 15 residues. Methods used by the authors: From reference gene primer amplification, estimates of nucleated cell counts were derived. Profiling relied on immunoSEQ multiplex PCR, and the TCRdb table lists in-frame clones only, not all of them. That table furnishes V, J and clone size, whereas the DNA furnished D and trimming. The sample lists 300,000 or so clones; about four fifths were seen once. The chain uses TRBV10-3 and TRBJ2-3; 9 nucleotides line up with TRBD2. Sequencing input: peripheral blood. This TCR was sampled from a woman in her forties or fifties with acute or convalescent COVID-19. CDR3 region: CAIMRGGTGADTQYF. CDR3 nucleotide sequence: TGTGCCATCATGCGGGGGGGTACAGGAGCAGATACGCAGTATTTT.